The 26 T cell receptor beta chains given below trace back to one sample, sequenced in a study of cytomegalovirus exposure and HLA in healthy donors. PCR used 60 Vbeta primers and 13 Jbeta primers. Some clones are missing from TCRdb's copy, which holds only in-frame ones; the method was immunoSEQ multiplex PCR. The sample includes approximately 160,000 clones, roughly 79% seen only once; the top ten take less than 9%. The material sequenced was PBMCs. Source of these receptors: a male donor in good health and CMV-seropositive.

V is TRBV7-9 and J is TRBJ1-6; 9 nucleotides agree with TRBD1. V lost 3 bases and J lost 12; bases outside the gene matches: 6. The CDR3 length is 14 residues. CDR1 is SEHNR and CDR2 is FQNEAQ in the germline V gene (reference sequence). CDR3 amino acids: CASSFGQGSGPLHF. The CDR3 bases are TGTGCCAGCAGCTTCGGACAGGGGTCGGGACCCCTCCACTTT.

The genes are TRBV4-2 and TRBJ2-1; D perhaps matches TRBD2 (7 bases). V lost 0 bases to trimming and J lost 2 bases, with 11 bases between them. CDR1 and CDR2 from the germline V gene are LGHNA and YNFKEQ. The CDR3 is made up of 16 amino acids. CDR3 loop: CASSQEGGAPYNEQFF. For the CDR3, the DNA is TGTGCCAGCAGCCAAGAAGGGGGGGCCCCCTACAATGAGCAGTTCTTC.

The chain joins TRBV25-1 to TRBJ1-2, with D unclear. Germline CDR1 MGHDK, CDR2 SYGVNS. The CDR3 has 12 residues. The V gene lost 8 bases and the J gene lost 4 bases, with 11 bases spanning the gap. The CDR3 coding sequence is TGTGCCAGCCGGGAGGGAACCTATGGCTACACCTTC. Its translation is CASREGTYGYTF.

This clone appeared a single time. The rearrangement uses TRBV4-2 and TRBJ2-3; no firm D call. The CDR3 has 14 residues. Germline-derived CDR1 and CDR2 are LGHNA and YNFKEQ. V was shortened by 0 bases and J by 2 bases, with 6 bases between the two germline ends. The CDR3 region has the DNA TGTGCCAGCAGCCAAGAACAGTTCACAGATACGCAGTATTTT. This codes for CASSQEQFTDTQYF.

The chain combines TRBV10-2 with TRBJ2-1; TRBD2 aligns across 13 bases. From germline, CDR1 is WSHSY and CDR2 SAAADI. The CDR3 has 17 amino acids. Germline trimming cut 2 bases from V and 9 bases from J; bases unmatched to any gene: 10. Here the CDR3 reads CASSEPYGTSGVTEQFF. DNA for the CDR3: TGCGCCAGCAGTGAGCCCTATGGGACTAGCGGGGTCACTGAGCAGTTCTTC.

V usage is TRBV10-1 and J usage is TRBJ2-7, with TRBD1 identical over 9 bases. The CDR3 has 15 amino acids. The V segment lost 3 bases and the J segment 2 bases; nucleotides outside the gene matches: 5. The germline CDR1 and CDR2 sequences are WNHNN and SYGVQD (reference sequence). This CDR3 reads CASSEYRDRAYEQYF. CDR3 sequence (DNA): TGCGCCAGCAGTGAATACCGGGACAGGGCCTACGAGCAGTACTTC.

This sequence joins TRBV30 and TRBJ1-2; D call uncertain. This CDR3 has 13 amino acids. Per germline, CDR1 GTSNPN and CDR2 SVGIG (reference sequence). V was pared by 1 base and J by 0 bases, with 6 bases between. CDR3 region: CAWSDLSNYGYTF. CDR3 bases: TGTGCCTGGAGTGATCTATCTAACTATGGCTACACCTTC.

This chain uses TRBV6-5 with TRBJ2-6, with D possibly matching TRBD1 (5 bases). V lost 3 bases and J lost 2, with 11 bases in between. This CDR3 region has 16 residues. The germline V gene encodes CDR1 MNHEY and CDR2 SVGAGI. CDR3 in DNA: TGTGCCAGCAGTTATAGGACACACACTGGGGCCAACGTCCTGACTTTC. This encodes CASSYRTHTGANVLTF.

This rearrangement joins TRBV5-1 to TRBJ2-3; 10 bases are a match to TRBD2. Trimming cost V 6 bases and J 4 bases; bases outside gene matches: 8. Germline V gene sequence: CDR1 SGHRS, CDR2 YFSETQ. This CDR3 is built from 15 residues. In nucleotides, the CDR3 is TGCGCCAGCAACATAGCGGGGGGTAGGGCAGATACGCAGTATTTT. Translated, it gives CASNIAGGRADTQYF. The whole variable domain, filled in from reference TRBV5-1 and TRBJ2-3, reads KAGVTQTPRYLIKTRGQQVTLSCSPISGHRSVSWYQQTPGQGLQFLFEYFSETQRNKGNFPGRFSGRQFSNSRSEMNVSTLELGDSALYLCASNIAGGRADTQYFGPGTRLTVL.

The CDR3 is CASRGDRKGTQYF. The CDR3 nucleotides are TGTGCCAGCCGAGGGGACAGGAAAGGGACCCAGTACTTC. The rearrangement joins TRBV6-5 to TRBJ2-5, with 8 bases fitting TRBD1. Germline CDR1 reads MNHEY; CDR2 reads SVGAGI. The V and J ends lost 8 bases and 7 bases, in that order; junction bases with no gene match: 9. The CDR3 loop spans 13 amino acids.

In DNA, the CDR3 is TGCAGCGTTGAAAGAGGGTTGAGCACTGAAGCTTTCTTT. Protein: CSVERGLSTEAFF. This rearrangement joins TRBV29-1 to TRBJ1-1; D ambiguous. This CDR3 contains 13 residues. In germline, CDR1 is SQVTM, CDR2 ANQGSEA. Trimming removed 2 bases at V and 4 bases at J, with 11 bases between.

The chain combines TRBV16 with TRBJ2-7, with D maybe TRBD1 (6 bases). CDR1 is KGHSY and CDR2 is FQNENV in the germline V gene. V was pared by 6 bases and J by 11 bases, with 14 bases between. The CDR3 runs to 11 residues. CDR3 loop: CASSFDRLKYF. In DNA, the CDR3 is TGTGCCAGCAGTTTCGACAGGCTGAAGTACTTC.

The gene calls are TRBV2 and TRBJ2-5; D is perhaps TRBD1 (5 bases). V was shortened by 4 bases and J by 3 bases, with 12 bases between the two germline ends. Per germline, CDR1 SNHLY and CDR2 FYNNEI. The CDR3 is 14 residues long. The DNA of the CDR3 is TGTGCCAGCAGTGGGGGATGGGGCGAAGAGACCCAGTACTTC. The encoded protein is CASSGGWGEETQYF.

This chain links TRBV19 with TRBJ2-5; 8 bases agree with TRBD2. Germline V gene data show CDR1 as LNHDA and CDR2 as SQIVND (reference sequence). V gave up 3 bases and J gave up 1 base; unmatched junction bases: 7. The CDR3 covers 16 residues. The CDR3: CASSIYERGFQETQYF. DNA of the CDR3: TGTGCCAGTAGTATTTACGAGCGGGGGTTCCAAGAGACCCAGTACTTC.

Written as DNA, the CDR3 is TGTGCCAGCAGTTTAGTATCTAGCGGGGTAGCACATATGGGGACAGATACGCAGTATTTT. Protein product: CASSLVSSGVAHMGTDTQYF. The chain recombines TRBV27 with TRBJ2-3; TRBD2 aligns across 9 bases. The junction had 18 bases not matched to a gene; V was cut back by 2 bases and J by 3 bases. Germline-derived CDR1 and CDR2 are MNHEY and SMNVEV (reference sequence). CDR3 length: 20 amino acids.

This clone was seen more than once but under ten times. The gene calls are TRBV10-2 and TRBJ1-5; 8 positions match TRBD1. Germline V gene lookup returns CDR1 WSHSY and CDR2 SAAADI. This CDR3 contains 14 residues. The trim removed 6 bases at V and 7 bases at J, leaving 8 bases unmatched. DNA for the CDR3: TGCGCCAGCAGCCCTAACAGGGGGAGGCAGCCCCAGCATTTT. It is translated as CASSPNRGRQPQHF.

The rearrangement uses TRBV9 and TRBJ2-2; a weak D match, TRBD1 (5 bases). CDR3 size: 14 residues. Germline CDR1 reads SGDLS; CDR2 reads YYNGEE. Between the trimmed V and J ends, which lost 3 bases and 7 bases, there was a span of 13 bases. CDR3 region: CASSAGQRGGELFF. The CDR3 DNA reads as TGTGCCAGCAGCGCAGGGCAGAGAGGCGGGGAGCTGTTTTTT. Based on the CDR3 plus reference TRBV9 and TRBJ2-2, the full variable domain is DSGVTQTPKHLITATGQRVTLRCSPRSGDLSVYWYQQSLDQGLQFLIQYYNGEERAKGNILERFSAQQFPDLHSELNLSSLELGDSALYFCASSAGQRGGELFFGEGSRLTVL.

V usage is TRBV6-4 and J usage is TRBJ2-2, with a tentative D call TRBD1 (6 bases). V lost 6 bases to trimming and J lost 6 bases, with 20 bases between them. Germline CDR1 is MRHNA and CDR2 is SNTAGT. The CDR3 has 16 amino acids. The CDR3 nucleotides are TGTGCCAGCAGACCTCCACAGGGTGTCGTCGCCGGGGAGCTGTTTTTT. As protein: CASRPPQGVVAGELFF.

The rearrangement uses TRBV27 and TRBJ1-5, with D perhaps matching TRBD1 (6 bases). The CDR3 has 15 residues. Per germline, CDR1 MNHEY and CDR2 SMNVEV (reference sequence). V lost 6 bases, J lost 2 bases, and 14 bases lay in between. This chain's CDR3 is CASSNGGPGNQPQHF. CDR3 coding DNA: TGTGCCAGCAGCAACGGGGGGCCCGGCAATCAGCCCCAGCATTTT.

V usage is TRBV30 and J usage is TRBJ1-2, with TRBD1 matching over 7 bases. V shed 4 bases and J 5 bases; nucleotides not matched to a gene: 10. This CDR3 is 14 amino acids long. Germline lookup yields CDR1 GTSNPN and CDR2 SVGIG (reference sequence). The CDR3 sequence is CAWTPIRDSYGYTF. DNA of the CDR3: TGTGCCTGGACCCCAATTAGGGACAGTTATGGCTACACCTTC.

This rearrangement joins TRBV19 to TRBJ2-2; D is undetermined. Per the germline V gene, CDR1 is LNHDA and CDR2 is SQIVND (reference sequence). This CDR3 has 14 amino acids. Trimming cost V 0 bases and J 3 bases, with 5 bases left between them. The CDR3 region is CASSIEAYTGELFF. The CDR3, as DNA: TGTGCCAGTAGTATAGAGGCATACACCGGGGAGCTGTTTTTT.

To note about this clone: Other DNA sequences in the sample encode the same CDR3. The CDR3, as DNA: TGCGCCAGCAGCTTAGGGGGAGATCAGCCCCAGCATTTT. It yields the protein CASSLGGDQPQHF. This chain uses TRBV5-1 with TRBJ1-5, with a tentative D call TRBD1 (6 bases). V dropped 2 bases and J dropped 5 bases, with 8 bases sitting between them. CDR1 and CDR2 (germline): SGHRS, YFSETQ. The CDR3 covers 13 residues.

The chain recombines TRBV5-6 with TRBJ1-4; the D gene is possibly TRBD1 (5 bases). The V and J ends lost 4 bases and 10 bases respectively, with 17 bases between them. CDR3 length equals 14 residues. Looked up from germline, CDR1 is SGHDT and CDR2 is YYEEEE. CDR3 coding DNA: TGTGCCAGCAGCCGACAGAGTCCTCGTGTAAAACTGTTTTTT. Amino acids: CASSRQSPRVKLFF.

This clone was recorded once. The V gene is TRBV4-1, the J gene TRBJ2-7, with 8 bases aligning to TRBD2. The CDR3 contains 17 residues. The germline CDR1 and CDR2 sequences are MGHRA and YSYEKL. With V trimmed by 0 bases and J by 1 base, 8 bases remained unmatched. DNA of the CDR3: TGCGCCAGCAGCCAAGACCCGGGGGGGATATCTTCCTACGAGCAGTACTTC. Amino acid sequence: CASSQDPGGISSYEQYF.

The CDR3 loop is CAWTGGANVLTF. Written as DNA, the CDR3 is TGTGCCTGGACCGGGGGGGCCAACGTCCTGACTTTC. This chain joins TRBV30 and TRBJ2-6; D remains unclear. Trimming removed 4 bases from V and 4 bases from J, with 5 bases in between. This CDR3 comprises 12 residues. Per the germline V gene, CDR1 is GTSNPN and CDR2 is SVGIG (reference sequence).

This clone showed up just a few times. This chain connects TRBV7-9 to TRBJ1-2, with TRBD1 identical over 7 bases. From germline, CDR1 is SEHNR and CDR2 FQNEAQ (reference sequence). Trimming removed 4 bases from V and 4 bases from J; junction bases left unmatched: 15. The CDR3 covers 17 residues. The CDR3 DNA is TGTGCCAGCAGCTCTCGGGGGCCGCGACAGGGTATCTATGGCTACACCTTC. It encodes CASSSRGPRQGIYGYTF.